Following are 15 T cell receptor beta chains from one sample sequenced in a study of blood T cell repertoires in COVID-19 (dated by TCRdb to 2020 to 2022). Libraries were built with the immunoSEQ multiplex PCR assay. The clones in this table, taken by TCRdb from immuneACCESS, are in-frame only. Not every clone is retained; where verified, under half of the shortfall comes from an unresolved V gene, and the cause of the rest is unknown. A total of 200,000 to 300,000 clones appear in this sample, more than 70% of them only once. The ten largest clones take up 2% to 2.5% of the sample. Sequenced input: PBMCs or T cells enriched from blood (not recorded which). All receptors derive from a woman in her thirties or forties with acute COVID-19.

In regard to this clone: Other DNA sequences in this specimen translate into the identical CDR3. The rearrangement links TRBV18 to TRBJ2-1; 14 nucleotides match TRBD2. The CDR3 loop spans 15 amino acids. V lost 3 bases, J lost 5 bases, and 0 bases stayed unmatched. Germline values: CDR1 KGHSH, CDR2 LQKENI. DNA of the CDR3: TGTGCCAGCTCACCGGGACTAGCGGGAGACAATGAGCAGTTCTTC. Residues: CASSPGLAGDNEQFF.

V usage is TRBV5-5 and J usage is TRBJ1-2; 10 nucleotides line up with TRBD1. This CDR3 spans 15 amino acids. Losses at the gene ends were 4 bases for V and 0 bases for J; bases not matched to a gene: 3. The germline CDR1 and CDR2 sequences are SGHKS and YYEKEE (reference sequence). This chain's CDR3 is CASSPGTGANYGYTF. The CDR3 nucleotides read TGTGCCAGCAGCCCGGGGACAGGGGCTAACTATGGCTACACCTTC.

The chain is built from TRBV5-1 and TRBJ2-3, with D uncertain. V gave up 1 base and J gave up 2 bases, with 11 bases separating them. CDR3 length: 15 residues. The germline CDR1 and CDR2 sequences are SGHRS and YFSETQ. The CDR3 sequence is CASSLPTNPTDTQYF. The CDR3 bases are TGCGCCAGCAGCTTGCCGACAAACCCCACAGATACGCAGTATTTT.

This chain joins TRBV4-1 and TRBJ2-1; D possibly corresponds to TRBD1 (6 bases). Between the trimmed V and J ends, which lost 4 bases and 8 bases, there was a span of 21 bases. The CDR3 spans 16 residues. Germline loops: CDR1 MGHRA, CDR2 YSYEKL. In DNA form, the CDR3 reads TGCGCCAGCAGCCCCAGGGGACAATTGGGCTGGGATGAGCAGTTCTTC. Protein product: CASSPRGQLGWDEQFF.

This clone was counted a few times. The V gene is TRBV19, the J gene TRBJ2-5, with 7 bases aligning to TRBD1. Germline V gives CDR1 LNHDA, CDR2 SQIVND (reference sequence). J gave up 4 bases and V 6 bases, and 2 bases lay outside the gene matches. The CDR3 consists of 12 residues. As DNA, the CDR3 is TGTGCCAGTAGGGGACAGTTAGAGACCCAGTACTTC. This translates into CASRGQLETQYF. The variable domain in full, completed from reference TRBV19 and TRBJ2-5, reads DGGITQSPKYLFRKEGQNVTLSCEQNLNHDAMYWYRQDPGQGLRLIYYSQIVNDFQKGDIAEGYSVSREKKESFPLTVTSAQKNPTAFYLCASRGQLETQYFGPGTRLLVL.

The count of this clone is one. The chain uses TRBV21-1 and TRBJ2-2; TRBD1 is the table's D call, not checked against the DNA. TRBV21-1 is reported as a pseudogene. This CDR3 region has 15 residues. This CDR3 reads CASSKSNRDTGELFF. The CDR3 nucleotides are TGTGCCAGCAGCAAAAGTAACAGGGACACCGGGGAGCTGTTTTTT.

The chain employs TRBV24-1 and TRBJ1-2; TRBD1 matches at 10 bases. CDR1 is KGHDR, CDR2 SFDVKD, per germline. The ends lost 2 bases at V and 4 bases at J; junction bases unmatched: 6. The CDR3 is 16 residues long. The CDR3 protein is CATSDSGTGEAYGYTF. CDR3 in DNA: TGTGCCACCAGTGATTCCGGGACAGGGGAGGCCTATGGCTACACCTTC.

Here the CDR3 DNA reads TGTGCCACCAGCAGAGATATCGGGGGCGAGCAGTACGTC. Protein sequence: CATSRDIGGEQYV. This rearrangement joins TRBV15 to TRBJ2-7; D possibly corresponds to TRBD2 (6 bases). In germline, CDR1 is LNHNV, CDR2 YYDKDF (reference sequence). V was clipped by 0 bases and J by 6 bases, with 9 bases between them. This CDR3 has 13 amino acids.

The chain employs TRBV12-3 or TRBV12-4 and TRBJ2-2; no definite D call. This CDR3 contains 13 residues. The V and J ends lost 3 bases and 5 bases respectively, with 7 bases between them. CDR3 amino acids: CASSFVTTGELFF. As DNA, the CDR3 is TGTGCCAGCAGTTTCGTAACAACCGGGGAGCTGTTTTTT.

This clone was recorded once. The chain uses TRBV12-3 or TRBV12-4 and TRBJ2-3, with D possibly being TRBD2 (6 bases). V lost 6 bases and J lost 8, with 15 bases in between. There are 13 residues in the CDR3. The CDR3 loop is CASRKLGRGTQYF. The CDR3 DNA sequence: TGTGCCAGCAGGAAATTAGGGCGGGGTACGCAGTATTTT.

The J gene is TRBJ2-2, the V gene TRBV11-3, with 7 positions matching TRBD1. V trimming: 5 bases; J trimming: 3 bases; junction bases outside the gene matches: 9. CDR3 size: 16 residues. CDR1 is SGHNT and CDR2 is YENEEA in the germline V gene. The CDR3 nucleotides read TGTGCCAGCAGCCTTTACATAGGGGGCGACACCGGGGAGCTGTTTTTT. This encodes CASSLYIGGDTGELFF. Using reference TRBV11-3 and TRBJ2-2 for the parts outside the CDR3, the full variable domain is EAGVVQSPRYKIIEKKQPVAFWCNPISGHNTLYWYLQNLGQGPELLIRYENEEAVDDSQLPKDRFSAERLKGVDSTLKIQPAELGDSAVYLCASSLYIGGDTGELFFGEGSRLTVL.

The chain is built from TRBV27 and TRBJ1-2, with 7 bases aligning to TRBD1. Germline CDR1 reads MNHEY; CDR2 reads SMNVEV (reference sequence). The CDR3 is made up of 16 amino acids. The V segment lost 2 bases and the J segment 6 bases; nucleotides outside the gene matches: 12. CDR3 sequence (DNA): TGTGCCAGCAGTTTAGCCAACAGGGGAGAACGCGATGGCTACACCTTC. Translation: CASSLANRGERDGYTF.

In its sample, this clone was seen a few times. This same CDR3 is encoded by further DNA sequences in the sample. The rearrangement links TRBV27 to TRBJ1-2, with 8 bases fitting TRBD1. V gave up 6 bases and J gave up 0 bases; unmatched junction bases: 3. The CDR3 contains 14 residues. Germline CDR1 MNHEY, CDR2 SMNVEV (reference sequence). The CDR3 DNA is TGTGCCAGCAGCTTACAGGGGGCTAACTATGGCTACACCTTC. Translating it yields CASSLQGANYGYTF.

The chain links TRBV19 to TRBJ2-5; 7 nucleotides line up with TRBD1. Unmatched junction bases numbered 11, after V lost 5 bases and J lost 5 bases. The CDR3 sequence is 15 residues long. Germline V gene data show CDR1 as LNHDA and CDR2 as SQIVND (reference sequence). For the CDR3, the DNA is TGTGCCAGTAGTTCTCAAAAAGGGGGCTTGGAGACCCAGTACTTC. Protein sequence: CASSSQKGGLETQYF.

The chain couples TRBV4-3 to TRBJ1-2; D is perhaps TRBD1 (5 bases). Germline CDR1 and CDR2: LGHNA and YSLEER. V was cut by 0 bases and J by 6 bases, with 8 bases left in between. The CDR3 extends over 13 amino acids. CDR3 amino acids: CASSQDLGDGYTF. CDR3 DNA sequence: TGCGCCAGCAGCCAAGATTTAGGGGATGGCTACACCTTC.